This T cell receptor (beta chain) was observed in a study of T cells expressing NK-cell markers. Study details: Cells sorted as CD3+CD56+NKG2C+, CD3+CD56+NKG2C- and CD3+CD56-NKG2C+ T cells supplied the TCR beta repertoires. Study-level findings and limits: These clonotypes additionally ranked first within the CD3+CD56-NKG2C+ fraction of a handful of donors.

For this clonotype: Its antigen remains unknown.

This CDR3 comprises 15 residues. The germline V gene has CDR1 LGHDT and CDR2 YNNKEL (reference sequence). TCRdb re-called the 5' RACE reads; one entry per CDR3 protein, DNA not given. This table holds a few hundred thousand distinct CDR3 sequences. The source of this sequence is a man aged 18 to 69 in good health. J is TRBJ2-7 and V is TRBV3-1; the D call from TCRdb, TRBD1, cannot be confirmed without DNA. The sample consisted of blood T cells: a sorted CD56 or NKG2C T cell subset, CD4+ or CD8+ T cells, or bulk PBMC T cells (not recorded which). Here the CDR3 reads CASSQAPGPTYEQYF.